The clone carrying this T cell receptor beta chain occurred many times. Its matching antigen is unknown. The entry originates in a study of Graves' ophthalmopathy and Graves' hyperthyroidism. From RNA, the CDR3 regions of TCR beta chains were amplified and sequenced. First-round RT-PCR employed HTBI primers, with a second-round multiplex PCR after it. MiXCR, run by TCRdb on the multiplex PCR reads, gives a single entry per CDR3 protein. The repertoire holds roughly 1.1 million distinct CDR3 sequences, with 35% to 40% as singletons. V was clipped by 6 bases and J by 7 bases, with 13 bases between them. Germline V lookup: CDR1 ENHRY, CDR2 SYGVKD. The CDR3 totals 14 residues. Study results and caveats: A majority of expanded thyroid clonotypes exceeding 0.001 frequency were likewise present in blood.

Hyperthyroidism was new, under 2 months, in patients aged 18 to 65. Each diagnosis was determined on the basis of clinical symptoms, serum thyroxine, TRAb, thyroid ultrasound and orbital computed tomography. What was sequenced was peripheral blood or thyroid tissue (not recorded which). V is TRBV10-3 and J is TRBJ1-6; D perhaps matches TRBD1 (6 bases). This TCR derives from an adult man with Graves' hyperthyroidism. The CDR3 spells CAIRGGGPNSPLHF. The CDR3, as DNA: TGTGCCATCAGGGGCGGGGGGCCCAATTCACCCCTCCACTTT.